This TCR beta chain appears in the sequencing data of a study of cytomegalovirus exposure and HLA in healthy donors. The CDR3 has 14 amino acids. Trimming removed 5 bases at V and 1 base at J, with 11 bases between. The V gene's germline CDR1 is WNHNN and CDR2 SYGVQD (reference sequence). PCR employed 60 Vbeta and 13 Jbeta primers. The table came from immunoSEQ multiplex PCR; TCRdb's copy has only in-frame clones and leaves some out. The sample records 110,000 or so clones, 77% being singletons. The clonotype comes from a man aged 50 to 59 in good health and CMV-seropositive. Material for sequencing was PBMCs. The chain uses TRBV10-1 and TRBJ1-1; TRBD1 is a possible D gene (5 bases). The CDR3 nucleotides are TGCGCCAGCAGTCACTCACAGGCGAACACTGAAGCTTTCTTT. Encoded protein: CASSHSQANTEAFF.